This TCR beta chain is drawn from a study of blood T cell repertoires in COVID-19. V was clipped by 4 bases and J by 7 bases, with 14 bases between them. This CDR3 is built from 15 residues. Germline V gene sequence: CDR1 MNHEY, CDR2 SMNVEV (reference sequence). Cohort assignment relied on participant-reported clinical history. Assay used: immunoSEQ multiplex PCR; TCRdb lists only in-frame clones, some missing. The sample lists 180,000 or so clones; 80% to 90% were seen once. The chain joins TRBV27 to TRBJ1-6, with no clear D. The TCR comes from a middle-aged woman with acute COVID-19. Sequenced: PBMCs or T cells enriched from blood (not recorded which). CDR3 amino acids: CASSSSGQLNSPLHF. CDR3 in DNA: TGTGCCAGCAGTTCGTCTGGGCAGCTGAATTCACCCCTCCACTTT.